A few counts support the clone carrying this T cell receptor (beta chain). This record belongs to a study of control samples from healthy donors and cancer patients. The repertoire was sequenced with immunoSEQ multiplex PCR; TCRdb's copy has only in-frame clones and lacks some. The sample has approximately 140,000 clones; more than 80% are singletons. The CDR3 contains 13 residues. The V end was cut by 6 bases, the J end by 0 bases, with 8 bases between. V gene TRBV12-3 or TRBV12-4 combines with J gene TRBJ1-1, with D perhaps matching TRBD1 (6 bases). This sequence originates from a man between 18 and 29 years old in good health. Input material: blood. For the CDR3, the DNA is TGTGCCAGCAGCAACAGGGTGAACACTGAAGCTTTCTTT. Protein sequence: CASSNRVNTEAFF.